This TCR beta chain appears in the sequencing data of a study of CD8+CD57+ T cells in acquired aplastic anemia listed by TCRdb under 2018. Regarding the research as a whole: DNA extracted from sorted CD4+ and CD8+ cells had a mean of around 3 ug, with a range of roughly 0.2 to 27.4 ug. A CD8+CD57+ expansion meant a frequency higher than the mean frequency seen in healthy subjects.

Flow cytometry had shown CD8+CD57+ cell expansion in the patients selected for sequencing. Every patient had severe acquired aplastic anemia, diagnosed using the International Study of Aplastic Anemia and Agranulocytosis and Camitta criteria. No therapy had been received by the patients at the time of blood sampling. In the study, sorted CD4+ and CD8+ blood T cells from patients with severe aplastic anemia and from healthy subjects underwent deep sequencing of TCR repertoires. Patients were enrolled in the USA under clinicaltrials.gov protocols 00001620, 01623167, 00001397, 00071045, 00081523 and 00961064. Ficoll-Paque density gradient centrifugation was used to isolate peripheral blood mononuclear cells. Before DNA extraction, CD4+ and CD8+ T cells were sorted by FACS or by magnetic beads. A word on this clonotype: Its antigen remains undetermined. No base-level quality is on record; no much larger clone is a single base apart.

Genomic DNA served as template for TCR beta VDJ combination and CDR3 sequence profiling. An Illumina HiSeq 2000 was used for TCR repertoire sequencing. The study's processing was this. TRBV/TRBJ rearrangement plots, CDR3 size and DJ length profiles, and Simpson's diversity index were used to evaluate the repertoires. Whichever DNA sequence was most abundant in the deep sequencing data was defined as the immunodominant clone. CDR3 amino acid sequences were screened for sharing across subjects and were compared with published repertoires and the VDJdb database. TCRdb reprocessed the public reads (quality trimming at Q25 with fastp, clone calling with MiXCR) and kept in-frame beta chains. Rows are combined by CDR3 protein, so each entry shows the most common genes and DNA. The V and J calls and clone size come from TCRdb's table, not from the authors' own analysis. The sample records roughly 180,000 distinct CDR3 sequences, more than 60% of which are singletons. Roughly 46% of the sample rests with the top ten.

Findings and caveats that apply to the study as a whole: Patients and healthy controls showed no significant difference in CD8+ Simpson's diversity (P=0.060). Roughly 30 CD8+ CDR3 sequences were found to be shared between patients and controls, but these sequences appeared to be highly expressed in patients and within the immunodominant clones of the patients.

For this chain, trimming is 5 bases at the V end and 4 bases at the J end, and the number of junction bases without a gene match is 7. CDR1 and CDR2 are read off the germline V gene as KGHDR and SFDVKD. The CDR3 starts with the cysteine, ends with the phenylalanine, and has 15 residues. Only the CDR3 part of the read is kept: 45 bases, read in frame from the first base. This TCR came from a human donor with aplastic anemia. The sequencing input was sorted CD4+, CD8+, or CD8+CD57+ T cells (not recorded which) from PBMCs. The chain is made from TRBV24-1 and TRBJ2-3; TRBD1 lines up with 8 middle nucleotides. Here is the DNA: TGTGCCACCAGTGCTGGACAGGGCCCCGCAGATACGCAGTATTTT. Its protein product is CATSAGQGPADTQYF.